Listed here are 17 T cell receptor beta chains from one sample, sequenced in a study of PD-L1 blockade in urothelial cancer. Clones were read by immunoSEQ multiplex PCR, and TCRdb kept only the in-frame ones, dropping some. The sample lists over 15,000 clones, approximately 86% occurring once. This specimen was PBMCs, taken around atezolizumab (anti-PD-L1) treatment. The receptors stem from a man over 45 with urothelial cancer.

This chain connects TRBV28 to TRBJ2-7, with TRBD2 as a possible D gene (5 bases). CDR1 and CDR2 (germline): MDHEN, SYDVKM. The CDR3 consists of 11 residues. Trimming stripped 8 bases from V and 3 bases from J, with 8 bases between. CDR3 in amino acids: CASRGVYEQYF. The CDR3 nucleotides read TGTGCCAGCCGGGGTGTCTACGAGCAGTACTTC.

This CDR3 is CASSLGTSGVQETQYF. Here the CDR3 DNA reads TGTGCCAGCAGCTTGGGGACTAGCGGGGTTCAAGAGACCCAGTACTTC. The chain uses TRBV5-4 and TRBJ2-5; 12 bases are a match to TRBD2. V gave up 0 bases and J gave up 2 bases; unmatched junction bases: 2. Germline V CDR1 and CDR2: SGHNT, YYREEE (reference sequence). CDR3 size: 16 residues.

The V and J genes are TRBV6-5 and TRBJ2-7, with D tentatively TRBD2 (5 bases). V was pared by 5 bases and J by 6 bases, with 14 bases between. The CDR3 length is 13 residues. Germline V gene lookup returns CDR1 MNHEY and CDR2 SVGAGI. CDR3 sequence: CASSLSRGSEQYF. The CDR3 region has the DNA TGTGCCAGCAGTCTTAGTAGAGGGAGCGAGCAGTACTTC.

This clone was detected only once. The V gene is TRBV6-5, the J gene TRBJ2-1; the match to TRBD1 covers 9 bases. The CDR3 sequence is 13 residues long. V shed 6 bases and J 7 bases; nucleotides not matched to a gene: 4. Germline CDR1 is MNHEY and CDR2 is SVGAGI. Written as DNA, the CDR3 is TGTGCCAGCAGAGGACAGGGGTGGAATGAGCAGTTCTTC. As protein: CASRGQGWNEQFF.

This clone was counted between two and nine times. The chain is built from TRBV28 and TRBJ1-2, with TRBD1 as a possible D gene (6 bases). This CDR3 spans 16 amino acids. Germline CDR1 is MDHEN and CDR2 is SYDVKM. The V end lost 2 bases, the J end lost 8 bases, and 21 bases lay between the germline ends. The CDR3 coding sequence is TGTGCCAGCAGTTTAAGGTTGACAGGTCTGGACTCCGGCTACACCTTC. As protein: CASSLRLTGLDSGYTF.

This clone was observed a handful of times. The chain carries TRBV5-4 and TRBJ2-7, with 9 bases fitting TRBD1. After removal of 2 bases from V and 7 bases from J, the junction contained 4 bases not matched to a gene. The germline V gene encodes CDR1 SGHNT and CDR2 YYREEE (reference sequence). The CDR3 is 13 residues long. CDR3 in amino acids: CASSLGTGYEQYF. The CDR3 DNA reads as TGTGCCAGCAGCTTAGGGACAGGGTATGAGCAGTACTTC.

This chain's CDR3 is CAWRYSGYTF. The CDR3 region has the DNA TGTGCCTGGAGGTACAGTGGCTACACCTTC. This rearrangement joins TRBV30 to TRBJ1-2, with D uncertain. The CDR3 consists of 10 residues. Trimming pared 3 bases from V and 7 bases from J, leaving 6 bases between. Germline V gives CDR1 GTSNPN, CDR2 SVGIG (reference sequence).

CDR3 in DNA: TGTGCCAGTAGTAGCGGTTTGGGACAGTACAATGAGCAGTTCTTC. Amino acids: CASSSGLGQYNEQFF. This rearrangement joins TRBV19 to TRBJ2-1; 7 nucleotides align to TRBD1. The CDR3 is made up of 15 amino acids. Germline CDR1 and CDR2: LNHDA and SQIVND (reference sequence). J lost 4 bases, V lost 4 bases, and 7 bases had no gene match. Looking up the rest from reference TRBV19 and TRBJ2-1 gives the full variable domain: DGGITQSPKYLFRKEGQNVTLSCEQNLNHDAMYWYRQDPGQGLRLIYYSQIVNDFQKGDIAEGYSVSREKKESFPLTVTSAQKNPTAFYLCASSSGLGQYNEQFFGPGTRLTVL.

CDR3 sequence reads: CASGQVAGSTDTQYF. The CDR3 coding sequence is TGTGCCAGCGGACAAGTGGCAGGTAGCACAGATACGCAGTATTTT. The chain couples TRBV6-6 to TRBJ2-3; D might be TRBD1 (5 bases). The germline V gene has CDR1 MNHNY and CDR2 SVGAGI (reference sequence). The CDR3 loop spans 15 amino acids. The V end lost 8 bases, the J end lost 0 bases, and 15 bases lay between the germline ends.

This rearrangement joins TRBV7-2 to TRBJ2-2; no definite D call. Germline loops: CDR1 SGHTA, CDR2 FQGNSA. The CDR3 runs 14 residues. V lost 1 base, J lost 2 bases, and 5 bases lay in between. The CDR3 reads CASSLGLNTGELFF. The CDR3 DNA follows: TGTGCCAGCAGCTTAGGTCTCAACACCGGGGAGCTGTTTTTT.

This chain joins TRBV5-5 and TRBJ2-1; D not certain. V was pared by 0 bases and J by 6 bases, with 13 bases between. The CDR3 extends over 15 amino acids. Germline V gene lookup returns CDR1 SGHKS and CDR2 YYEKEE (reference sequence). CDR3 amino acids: CASSLESLRSNEQFF. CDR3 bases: TGTGCCAGCAGCTTGGAGAGCCTACGGAGCAATGAGCAGTTCTTC.

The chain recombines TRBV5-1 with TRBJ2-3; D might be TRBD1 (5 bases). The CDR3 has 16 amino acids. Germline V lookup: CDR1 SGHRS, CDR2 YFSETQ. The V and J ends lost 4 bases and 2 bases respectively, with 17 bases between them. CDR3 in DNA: TGCGCCAGCAGCCAAGGGGCCCTGGTGGTCACAGATACGCAGTATTTT. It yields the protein CASSQGALVVTDTQYF.

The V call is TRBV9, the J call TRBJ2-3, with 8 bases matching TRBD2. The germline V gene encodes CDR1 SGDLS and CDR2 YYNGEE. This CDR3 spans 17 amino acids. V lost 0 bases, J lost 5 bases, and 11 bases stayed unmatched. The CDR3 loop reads CASSVDEPGLVKDTQYF. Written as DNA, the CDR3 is TGTGCCAGCAGCGTAGACGAACCGGGACTAGTGAAAGATACGCAGTATTTT.

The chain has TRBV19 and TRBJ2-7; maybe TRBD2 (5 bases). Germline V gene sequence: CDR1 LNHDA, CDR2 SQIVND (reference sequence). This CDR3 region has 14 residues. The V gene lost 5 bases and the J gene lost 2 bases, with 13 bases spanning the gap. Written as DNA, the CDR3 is TGTGCCAGTAGTTTCTCCGGGAAAACCTACGAGCAGTACTTC. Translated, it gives CASSFSGKTYEQYF.

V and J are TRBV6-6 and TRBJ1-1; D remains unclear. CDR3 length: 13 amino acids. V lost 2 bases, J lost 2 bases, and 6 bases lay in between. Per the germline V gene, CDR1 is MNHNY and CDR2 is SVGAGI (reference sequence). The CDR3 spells CASSYRTNTEAFF. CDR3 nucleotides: TGTGCCAGCAGTTACAGAACAAACACTGAAGCTTTCTTT.

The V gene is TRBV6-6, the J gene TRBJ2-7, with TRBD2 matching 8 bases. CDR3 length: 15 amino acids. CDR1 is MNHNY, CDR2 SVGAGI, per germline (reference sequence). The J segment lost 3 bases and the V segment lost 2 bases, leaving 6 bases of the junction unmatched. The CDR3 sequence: CASSYPGTSLYEQYF. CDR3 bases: TGTGCCAGCAGTTACCCCGGGACTAGTCTCTACGAGCAGTACTTC.

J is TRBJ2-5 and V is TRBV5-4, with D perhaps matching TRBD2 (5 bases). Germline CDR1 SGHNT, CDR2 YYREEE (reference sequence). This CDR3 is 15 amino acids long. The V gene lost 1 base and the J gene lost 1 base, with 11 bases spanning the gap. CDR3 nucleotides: TGTGCCAGCAGCTTGTCTATGCGGGTCCAAGAGACCCAGTACTTC. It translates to CASSLSMRVQETQYF.